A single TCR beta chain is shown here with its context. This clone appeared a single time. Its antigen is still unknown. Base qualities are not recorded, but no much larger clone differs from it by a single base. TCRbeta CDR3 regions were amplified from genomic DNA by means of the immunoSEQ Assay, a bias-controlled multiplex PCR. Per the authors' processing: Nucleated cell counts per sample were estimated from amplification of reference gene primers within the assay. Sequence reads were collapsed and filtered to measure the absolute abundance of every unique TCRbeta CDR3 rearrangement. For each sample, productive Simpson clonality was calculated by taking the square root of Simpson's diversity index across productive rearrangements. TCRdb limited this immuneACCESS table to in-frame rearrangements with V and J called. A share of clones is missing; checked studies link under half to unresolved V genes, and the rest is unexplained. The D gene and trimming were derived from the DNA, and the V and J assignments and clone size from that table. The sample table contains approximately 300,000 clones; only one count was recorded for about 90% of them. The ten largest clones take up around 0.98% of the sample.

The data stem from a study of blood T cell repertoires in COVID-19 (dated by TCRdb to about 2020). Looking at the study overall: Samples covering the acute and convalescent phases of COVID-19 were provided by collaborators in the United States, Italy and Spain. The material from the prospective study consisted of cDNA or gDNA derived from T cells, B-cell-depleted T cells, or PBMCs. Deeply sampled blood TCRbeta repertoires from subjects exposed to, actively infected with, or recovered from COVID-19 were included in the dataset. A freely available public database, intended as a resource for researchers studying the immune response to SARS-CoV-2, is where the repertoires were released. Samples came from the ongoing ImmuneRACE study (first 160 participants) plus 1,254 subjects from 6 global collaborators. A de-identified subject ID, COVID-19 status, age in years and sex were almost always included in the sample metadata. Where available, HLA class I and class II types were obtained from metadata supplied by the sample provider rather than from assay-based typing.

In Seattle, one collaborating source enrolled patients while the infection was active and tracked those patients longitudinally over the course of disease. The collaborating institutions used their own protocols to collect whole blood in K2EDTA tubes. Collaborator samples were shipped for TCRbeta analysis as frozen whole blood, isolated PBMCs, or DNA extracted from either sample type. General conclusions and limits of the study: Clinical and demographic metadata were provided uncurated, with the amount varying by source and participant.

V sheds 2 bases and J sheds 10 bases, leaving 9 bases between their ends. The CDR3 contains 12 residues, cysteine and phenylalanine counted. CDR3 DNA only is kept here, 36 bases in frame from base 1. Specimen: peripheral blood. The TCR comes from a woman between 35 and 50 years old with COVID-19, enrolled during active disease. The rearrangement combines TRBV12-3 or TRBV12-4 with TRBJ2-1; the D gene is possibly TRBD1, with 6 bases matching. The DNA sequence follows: TGTGCCAGCAGTTTATCAGGGGAAGAGCAGTTCTTC. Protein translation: CASSLSGEEQFF.